These 15 T cell receptor beta chains were all obtained from the same sample, sequenced in a study of OX40 agonist ivuxolimab in advanced cancers. Sequenced by immunoSEQ multiplex PCR; TCRdb stores in-frame clones only, minus some. In the table there are fewer than 14,000 clones, 65% to 85% of which are singletons. The source material was CD4+ or CD8+ T cells sorted from blood, sampled in a trial of the OX40 agonist ivuxolimab. The receptors come from an adult with an advanced solid tumor such as melanoma, head and neck, liver or kidney cancer.

The CDR3 DNA is TGTGCCGGCAAAACAGGGATCAGTACTTACGAGCAGTACTTC. This codes for CAGKTGISTYEQYF. J is TRBJ2-7 and V is TRBV30; TRBD1 is a possible D gene (6 bases). There are 14 residues in the CDR3. Looked up from germline, CDR1 is GTSNPN and CDR2 is SVGIG (reference sequence). V lost 8 bases to trimming and J lost 4 bases, with 21 bases between them.

Only one count was recorded for this clone. V gene TRBV7-9 combines with J gene TRBJ1-2, with 8 bases matching TRBD1. Per the germline V gene, CDR1 is SEHNR and CDR2 is FQNEAQ (reference sequence). The CDR3 spans 14 residues. The J segment lost 8 bases and the V segment lost 4 bases, leaving 9 bases of the junction unmatched. The CDR3 loop is CASSYGQGAIGYTF. The CDR3 DNA follows: TGTGCCAGCAGCTATGGACAGGGCGCAATCGGCTACACCTTC.

The chain carries TRBV9 and TRBJ2-3; D unresolved. The CDR3 is 13 amino acids. Germline V CDR1 and CDR2: SGDLS, YYNGEE. V lost 0 bases and J lost 2, with 4 bases in between. The CDR3 nucleotides read TGTGCCAGCAGCGTAGGCAACACAGATACGCAGTATTTT. It codes for CASSVGNTDTQYF. Combining the CDR3 with reference TRBV9 and TRBJ2-3 gives the whole variable domain DSGVTQTPKHLITATGQRVTLRCSPRSGDLSVYWYQQSLDQGLQFLIQYYNGEERAKGNILERFSAQQFPDLHSELNLSSLELGDSALYFCASSVGNTDTQYFGPGTRLTVL.

This rearrangement joins TRBV7-9 to TRBJ1-1; the D gene is possibly TRBD1 (5 bases). CDR1 and CDR2 (germline): SEHNR, FQNEAQ (reference sequence). With 0 bases removed from V and 8 bases from J, the gap between germline ends came to 7 bases. The CDR3 runs 12 residues. The CDR3 reads CASSLAGTEAFF. The CDR3 nucleotides read TGTGCCAGCAGCTTAGCGGGGACGGAAGCTTTCTTT.

The chain employs TRBV5-4 and TRBJ2-1; D might be TRBD1 (6 bases). Deletions cut 5 bases from V and 5 bases from J, with 8 bases between. CDR1 is SGHNT, CDR2 YYREEE, per germline (reference sequence). This CDR3 region has 12 residues. The CDR3 nucleotides are TGTGCCAGCAGTCGGACAGACAATGAGCAGTTCTTC. Translation: CASSRTDNEQFF.

V is TRBV27 and J is TRBJ2-1; unclear D gene. The germline V and J ends were trimmed by 4 bases and 8 bases, with 9 bases remaining between them. Germline CDR1 and CDR2: MNHEY and SMNVEV (reference sequence). The CDR3 contains 12 residues. Here the CDR3 reads CASSSHRDEQFF. CDR3 in DNA: TGTGCCAGCAGTTCTCATCGGGATGAGCAGTTCTTC.

V gene TRBV21-1 combines with J gene TRBJ1-2; TRBD1 is taken as the D call from the table, unchecked against the DNA. TRBV21-1 is a known pseudogene. The CDR3 spans 12 residues. CDR3 region: CASIGTAYGYTF. In nucleotides, the CDR3 is TGTGCCAGCATTGGTACAGCCTATGGCTACACCTTC.

The chain couples TRBV10-1 to TRBJ2-7, with D possibly matching TRBD2 (6 bases). The V gene's germline CDR1 is WNHNN and CDR2 SYGVQD (reference sequence). There are 16 residues in the CDR3. Trimming removed 0 bases from V and 1 base from J, with 13 bases in between. Written as DNA, the CDR3 is TGCGCCAGCAGTGAGTCGATAGGGGACTCTTCCTACGAGCAGTACTTC. This codes for CASSESIGDSSYEQYF.

DNA of the CDR3: TGTGCCAGCACTCCGCCCCTGACAGGGTTCGAGACCCAGTACTTC. Translated: CASTPPLTGFETQYF. This chain uses TRBV7-8 with TRBJ2-5; TRBD1 matches at 7 bases. With 7 bases clipped from V and 5 bases from J, the junction kept 13 bases outside the gene matches. CDR1 is SGHVS and CDR2 is FQNEAQ in the germline V gene. This CDR3 has 15 residues.

The CDR3 loop reads CASSYLTGVETQYF. The CDR3, as DNA: TGTGCCAGCAGTTACTTAACGGGGGTGGAGACCCAGTACTTC. This chain connects TRBV6-5 to TRBJ2-5; D is possibly TRBD2 (6 bases). The CDR3 runs to 14 residues. V was clipped by 1 base and J by 5 bases, with 11 bases between them. CDR1 is MNHEY, CDR2 SVGAGI, per germline.

The chain recombines TRBV29-1 with TRBJ2-7; 8 bases match TRBD1. The CDR3 is 12 residues long. Germline assignment: CDR1 SQVTM and CDR2 ANQGSEA. V gave up 6 bases and J gave up 2 bases; unmatched junction bases: 3. CDR3 in DNA: TGCAGCGTCCAGGGACAGGCCTACGAGCAGTACTTC. As protein: CSVQGQAYEQYF.

This chain links TRBV9 with TRBJ1-3, with D hard to call. The CDR3 is 15 residues long. Germline CDR1 and CDR2: SGDLS and YYNGEE. V gave up 0 bases and J gave up 8 bases, with 15 bases separating them. The CDR3 DNA sequence: TGTGCCAGCAGCGTAGAGGGCACGGAGGGCTACACCATATATTTT. It specifies CASSVEGTEGYTIYF.

The chain has TRBV6-1 and TRBJ2-7; possible D gene TRBD2, 5 bases. The V and J ends lost 2 bases and 9 bases respectively, with 20 bases between them. The CDR3 is 15 residues long. Germline CDR1 is MNHNS and CDR2 is SASEGT. The CDR3 here is CASSEYPGTTAGQYF. The CDR3 coding sequence is TGTGCCAGCAGTGAATACCCAGGAACTACGGCGGGGCAGTACTTC.

This clone was recorded a few times. This chain links TRBV9 with TRBJ2-3; no clear D. The CDR3 loop spans 14 amino acids. Germline CDR1 is SGDLS and CDR2 is YYNGEE. The V gene lost 0 bases and the J gene lost 6 bases, with 11 bases spanning the gap. CDR3 coding DNA: TGTGCCAGCAGCGTAGCTTATAGGTCGGATACGCAGTATTTT. It is translated as CASSVAYRSDTQYF.

This CDR3 is CASSLSWGGGSTDTQYF. The CDR3 DNA sequence: TGTGCCAGCAGCTTGTCTTGGGGCGGGGGGAGCACAGATACGCAGTATTTT. V and J are TRBV5-6 and TRBJ2-3; 8 bases align to TRBD2. CDR3 length: 17 amino acids. Germline values: CDR1 SGHDT, CDR2 YYEEEE. Trimming removed 1 base from V and 0 bases from J; junction bases left unmatched: 7.